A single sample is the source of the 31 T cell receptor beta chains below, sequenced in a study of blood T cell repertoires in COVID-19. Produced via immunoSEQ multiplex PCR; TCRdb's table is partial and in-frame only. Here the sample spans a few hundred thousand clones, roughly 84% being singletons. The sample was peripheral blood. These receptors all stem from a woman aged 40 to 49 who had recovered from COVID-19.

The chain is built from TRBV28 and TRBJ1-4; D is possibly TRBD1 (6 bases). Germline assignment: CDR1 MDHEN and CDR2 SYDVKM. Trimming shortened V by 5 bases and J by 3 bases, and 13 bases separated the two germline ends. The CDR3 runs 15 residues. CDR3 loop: CASSLAQGPNEKLFF. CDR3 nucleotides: TGTGCCAGCAGTCTCGCCCAGGGGCCTAATGAAAAACTGTTTTTT. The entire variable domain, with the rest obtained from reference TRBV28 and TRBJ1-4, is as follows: DVKVTQSSRYLVKRTGEKVFLECVQDMDHENMFWYRQDPGLGLRLIYFSYDVKMKEKGDIPEGYSVSREKKERFSLILESASTNQTSMYLCASSLAQGPNEKLFFGSGTQLSVL.

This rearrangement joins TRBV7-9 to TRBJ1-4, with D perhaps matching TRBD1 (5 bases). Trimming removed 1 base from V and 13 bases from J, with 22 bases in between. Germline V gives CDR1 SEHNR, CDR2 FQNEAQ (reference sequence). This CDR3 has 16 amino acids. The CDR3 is CASSLVALGGAGGLFF. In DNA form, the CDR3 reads TGTGCCAGCAGCTTAGTGGCCCTGGGAGGGGCCGGTGGACTGTTTTTT.

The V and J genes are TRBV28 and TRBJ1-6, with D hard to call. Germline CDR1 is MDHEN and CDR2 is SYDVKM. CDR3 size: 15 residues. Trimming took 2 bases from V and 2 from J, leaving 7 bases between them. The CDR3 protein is CASSLGGPYNSPLHF. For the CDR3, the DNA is TGTGCCAGCAGTTTAGGAGGGCCCTATAATTCACCCCTCCACTTT.

CDR3 sequence (DNA): TGTGCCAGCAGTTTAAGGCGGGATGGAAACACCATATATTTT. This encodes CASSLRRDGNTIYF. The gene calls are TRBV27 and TRBJ1-3; no firm D call. The CDR3 loop spans 14 amino acids. Trimming left V 2 bases short and J 3 bases short, with 8 bases between. Looked up from germline, CDR1 is MNHEY and CDR2 is SMNVEV (reference sequence).

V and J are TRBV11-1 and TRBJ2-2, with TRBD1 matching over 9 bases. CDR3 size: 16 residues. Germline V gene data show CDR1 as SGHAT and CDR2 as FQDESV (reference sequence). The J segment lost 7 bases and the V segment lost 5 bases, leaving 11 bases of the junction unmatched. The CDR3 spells CASSPPGTGKFGELFF. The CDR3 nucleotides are TGTGCCAGCAGCCCCCCCGGGACAGGGAAGTTCGGGGAGCTGTTTTTT.

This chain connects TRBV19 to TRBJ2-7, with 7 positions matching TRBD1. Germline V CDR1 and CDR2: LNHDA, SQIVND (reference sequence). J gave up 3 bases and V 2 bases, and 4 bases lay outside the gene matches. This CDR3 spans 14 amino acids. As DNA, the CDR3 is TGTGCCAGTAGTATAAAGACAGGGTACTACGAGCAGTACTTC. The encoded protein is CASSIKTGYYEQYF.

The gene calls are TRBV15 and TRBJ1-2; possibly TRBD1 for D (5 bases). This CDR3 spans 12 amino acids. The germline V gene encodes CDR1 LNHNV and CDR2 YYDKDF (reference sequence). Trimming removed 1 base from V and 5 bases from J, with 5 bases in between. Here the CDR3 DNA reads TGTGCCACCAGCAGAGGACAGTATGGCTACACCTTC. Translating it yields CATSRGQYGYTF.

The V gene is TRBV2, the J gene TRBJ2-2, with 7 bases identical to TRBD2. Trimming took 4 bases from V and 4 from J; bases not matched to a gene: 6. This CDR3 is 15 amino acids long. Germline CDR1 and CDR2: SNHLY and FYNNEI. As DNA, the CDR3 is TGTGCCAGCAGTGGGGAGGGCGGATCCACCGGGGAGCTGTTTTTT. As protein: CASSGEGGSTGELFF.

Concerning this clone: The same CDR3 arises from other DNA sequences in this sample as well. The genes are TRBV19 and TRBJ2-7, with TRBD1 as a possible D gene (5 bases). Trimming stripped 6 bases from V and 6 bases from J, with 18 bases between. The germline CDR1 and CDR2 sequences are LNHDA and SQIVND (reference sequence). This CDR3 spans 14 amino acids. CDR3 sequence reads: CASSPDSPLGEQYF. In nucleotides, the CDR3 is TGTGCCAGTAGCCCAGACAGTCCGCTGGGCGAGCAGTACTTC.

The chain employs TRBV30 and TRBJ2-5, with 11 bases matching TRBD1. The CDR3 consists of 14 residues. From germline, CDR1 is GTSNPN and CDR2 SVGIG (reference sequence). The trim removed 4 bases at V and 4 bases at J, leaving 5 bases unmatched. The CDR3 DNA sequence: TGTGCCTGGATGGACAGGGGGCGCGGAGAGACCCAGTACTTC. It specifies CAWMDRGRGETQYF. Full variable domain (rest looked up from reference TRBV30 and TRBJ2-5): SQTIHQWPATLVQPVGSPLSLECTVEGTSNPNLYWYRQAAGRGLQLLFYSVGIGQISSEVPQNLSASRPQDRQFILSSKKLLLSDSGFYLCAWMDRGRGETQYFGPGTRLLVL.

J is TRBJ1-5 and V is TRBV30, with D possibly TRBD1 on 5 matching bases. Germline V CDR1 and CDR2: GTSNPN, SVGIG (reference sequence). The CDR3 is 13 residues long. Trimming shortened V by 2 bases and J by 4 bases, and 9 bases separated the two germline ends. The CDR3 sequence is CAWSQDTNQPQHF. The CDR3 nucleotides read TGTGCCTGGAGTCAGGACACAAATCAGCCCCAGCATTTT.

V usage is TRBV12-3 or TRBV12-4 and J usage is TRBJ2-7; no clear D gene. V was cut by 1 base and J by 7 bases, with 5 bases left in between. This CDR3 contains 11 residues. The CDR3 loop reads CASSLVREQYF. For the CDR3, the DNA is TGTGCCAGCAGTTTAGTGAGGGAGCAGTACTTC.

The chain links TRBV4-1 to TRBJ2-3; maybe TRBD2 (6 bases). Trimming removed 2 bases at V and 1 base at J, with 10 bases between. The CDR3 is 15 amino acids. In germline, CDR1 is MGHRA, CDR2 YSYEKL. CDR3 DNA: TGCGCCAGCAGCCAATTTGCGGGGCGCACAGATACGCAGTATTTT. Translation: CASSQFAGRTDTQYF.

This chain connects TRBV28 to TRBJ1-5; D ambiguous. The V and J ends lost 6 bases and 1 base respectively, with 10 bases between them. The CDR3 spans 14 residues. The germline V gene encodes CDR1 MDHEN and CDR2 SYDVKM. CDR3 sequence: CASSMLGSNQPQHF. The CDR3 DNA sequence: TGTGCCAGCAGCATGCTAGGCAGCAATCAGCCCCAGCATTTT. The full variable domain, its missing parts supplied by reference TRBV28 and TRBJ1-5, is DVKVTQSSRYLVKRTGEKVFLECVQDMDHENMFWYRQDPGLGLRLIYFSYDVKMKEKGDIPEGYSVSREKKERFSLILESASTNQTSMYLCASSMLGSNQPQHFGDGTRLSIL.

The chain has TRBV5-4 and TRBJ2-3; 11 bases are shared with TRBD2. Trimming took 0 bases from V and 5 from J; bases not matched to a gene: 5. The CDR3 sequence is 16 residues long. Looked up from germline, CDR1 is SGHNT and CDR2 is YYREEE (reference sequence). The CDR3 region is CASSLVAGGLGDTQYF. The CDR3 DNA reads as TGTGCCAGCAGCTTGGTAGCGGGGGGGCTCGGAGATACGCAGTATTTT.

CDR3 bases: TGTGCCAGCAGCTTATTACCAGGGGCGATGAGCACTGAAGCTTTCTTT. This sequence encodes CASSLLPGAMSTEAFF. The rearrangement links TRBV7-6 to TRBJ1-1, with D possibly matching TRBD1 (6 bases). Germline CDR1 is SGHVS and CDR2 is FNYEAQ. Between the trimmed V and J ends, which lost 2 bases and 4 bases, there was a span of 17 bases. This CDR3 comprises 16 residues.

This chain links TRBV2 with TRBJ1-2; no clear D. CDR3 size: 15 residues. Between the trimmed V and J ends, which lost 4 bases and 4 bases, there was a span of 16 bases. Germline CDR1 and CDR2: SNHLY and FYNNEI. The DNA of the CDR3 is TGTGCCAGCAGTGTTGGCCGTGCTTGGAGCTATGGCTACACCTTC. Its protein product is CASSVGRAWSYGYTF.

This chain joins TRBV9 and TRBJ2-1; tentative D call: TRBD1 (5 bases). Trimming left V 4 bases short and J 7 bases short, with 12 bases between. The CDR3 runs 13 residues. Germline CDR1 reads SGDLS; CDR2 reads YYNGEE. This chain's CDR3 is CASSLQVTNEQFF. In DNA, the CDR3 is TGTGCCAGCAGCCTACAGGTCACGAATGAGCAGTTCTTC.

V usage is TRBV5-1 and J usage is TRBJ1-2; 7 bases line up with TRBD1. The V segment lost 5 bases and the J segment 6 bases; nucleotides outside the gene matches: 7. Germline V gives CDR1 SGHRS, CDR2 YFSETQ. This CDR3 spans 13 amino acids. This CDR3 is CASRQTGRNGYTF. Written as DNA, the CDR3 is TGCGCCAGCAGACAGACAGGGCGGAATGGCTACACCTTC.

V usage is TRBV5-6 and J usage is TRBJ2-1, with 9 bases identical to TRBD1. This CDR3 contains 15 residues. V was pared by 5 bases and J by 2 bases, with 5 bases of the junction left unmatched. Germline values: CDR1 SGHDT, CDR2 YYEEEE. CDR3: CASRTGQGAYNEQFF. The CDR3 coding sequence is TGTGCCAGCAGGACGGGACAGGGAGCCTACAATGAGCAGTTCTTC.

The CDR3 loop is CASSFSGQGVYSNQPQHF. The DNA for the CDR3 is TGTGCCAGCAGCTTCAGTGGACAGGGTGTTTATAGCAATCAGCCCCAGCATTTT. This chain uses TRBV7-8 with TRBJ1-5; 8 nucleotides agree with TRBD1. Germline CDR1 and CDR2: SGHVS and FQNEAQ. J was trimmed by 0 bases and V by 3 bases; bases with no gene match: 10. The CDR3 has 18 amino acids.

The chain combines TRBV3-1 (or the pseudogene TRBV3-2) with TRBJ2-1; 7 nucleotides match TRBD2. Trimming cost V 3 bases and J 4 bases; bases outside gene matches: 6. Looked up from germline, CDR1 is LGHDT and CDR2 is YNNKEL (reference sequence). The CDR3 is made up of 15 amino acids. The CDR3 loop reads CASSHSTGGYNEQFF. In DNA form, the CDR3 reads TGTGCCAGCAGCCACAGTACGGGAGGATACAATGAGCAGTTCTTC.

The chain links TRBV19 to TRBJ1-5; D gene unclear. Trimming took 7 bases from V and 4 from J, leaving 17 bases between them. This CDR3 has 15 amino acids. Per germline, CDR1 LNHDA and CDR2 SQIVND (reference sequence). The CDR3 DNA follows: TGTGCCAGTATAGCGTCCCACCAAAATAATCAGCCCCAGCATTTT. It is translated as CASIASHQNNQPQHF.

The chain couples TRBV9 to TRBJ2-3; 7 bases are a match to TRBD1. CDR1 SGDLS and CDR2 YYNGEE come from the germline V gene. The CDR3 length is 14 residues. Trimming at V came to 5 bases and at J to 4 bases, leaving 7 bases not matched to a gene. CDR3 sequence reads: CASSKSGTADTQYF. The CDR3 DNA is TGTGCCAGCAGTAAGTCTGGGACAGCAGATACGCAGTATTTT.

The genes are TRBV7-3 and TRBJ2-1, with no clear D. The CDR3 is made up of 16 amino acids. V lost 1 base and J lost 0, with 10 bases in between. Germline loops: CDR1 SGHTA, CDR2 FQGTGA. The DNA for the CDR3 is TGTGCCAGCAGCTTAATGCCATCGAGCTCCTACAATGAGCAGTTCTTC. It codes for CASSLMPSSSYNEQFF.

The DNA of the CDR3 is TGCGCCAGCAGTCGGACAGGGGGCATTTACGAGCAGTACTTC. Translating it yields CASSRTGGIYEQYF. The gene calls are TRBV5-1 and TRBJ2-7, with 11 bases lining up with TRBD1. Germline CDR1 reads SGHRS; CDR2 reads YFSETQ. The trim removed 5 bases at V and 4 bases at J, leaving 5 bases unmatched. This CDR3 contains 14 residues.

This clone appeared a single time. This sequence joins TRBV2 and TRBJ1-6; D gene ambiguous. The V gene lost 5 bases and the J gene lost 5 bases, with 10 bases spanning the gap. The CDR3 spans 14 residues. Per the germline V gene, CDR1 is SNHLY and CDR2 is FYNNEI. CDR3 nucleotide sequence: TGTGCCAGCAGTCGGACGGGGAATAATTCACCCCTCCACTTT. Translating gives CASSRTGNNSPLHF.

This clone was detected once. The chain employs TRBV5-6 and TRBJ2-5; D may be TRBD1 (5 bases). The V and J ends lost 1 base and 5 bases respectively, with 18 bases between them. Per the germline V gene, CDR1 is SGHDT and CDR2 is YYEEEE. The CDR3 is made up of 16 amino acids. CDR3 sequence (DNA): TGTGCCAGCAGCTTGCTAAACAGGCCGGGTCTGGAGACCCAGTACTTC. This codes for CASSLLNRPGLETQYF.

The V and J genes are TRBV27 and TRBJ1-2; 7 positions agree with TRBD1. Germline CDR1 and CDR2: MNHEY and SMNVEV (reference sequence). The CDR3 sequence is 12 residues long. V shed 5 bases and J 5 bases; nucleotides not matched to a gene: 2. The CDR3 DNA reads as TGTGCCAGCAGTCAGACAGGGTATGGCTACACCTTC. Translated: CASSQTGYGYTF.

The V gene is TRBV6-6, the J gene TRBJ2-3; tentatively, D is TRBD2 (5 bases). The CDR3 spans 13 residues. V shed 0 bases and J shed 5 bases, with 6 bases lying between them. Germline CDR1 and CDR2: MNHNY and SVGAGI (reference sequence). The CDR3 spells CASSYSRVDTQYF. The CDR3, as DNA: TGTGCCAGCAGTTACTCGAGGGTAGATACGCAGTATTTT.

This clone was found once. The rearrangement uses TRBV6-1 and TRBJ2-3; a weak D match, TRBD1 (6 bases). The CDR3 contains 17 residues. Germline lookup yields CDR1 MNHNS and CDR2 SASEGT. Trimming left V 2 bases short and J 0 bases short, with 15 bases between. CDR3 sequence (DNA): TGTGCCAGCAGTGAAATGGCAGGGGCTAGGAGCACAGATACGCAGTATTTT. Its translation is CASSEMAGARSTDTQYF.